A selection of T cell receptor beta chains follows, all from one sample in a study of cytomegalovirus exposure and HLA in healthy donors. TCRdb keeps only in-frame clones here, not all; method: immunoSEQ multiplex PCR. This table holds under 100,000 clones, about 80% found once. The sequencing input was PBMCs. Receptors originate from a young man in good health and CMV-seronegative. Both conserved end residues are part of each CDR3. A D gene is named only where the DNA matches it firmly. A row's size may be missing; if present it is once, few, many or a size class.

CDR3nt: TGTGCCAGCAGCCCCAGCGGGACTAGCTCCGAGCAGTACTTC; CDR3aa: CASSPSGTSSEQYF; d_gene: TRBD2; abundance: -; j_gene: TRBJ2-7; v_gene: TRBV7-3
CDR3nt: TGTGCCAGCAGGTTGAGCGGGAGGTCTGGCGAGCAGTACTTC; CDR3aa: CASRLSGRSGEQYF; d_gene: TRBD2; abundance: -; j_gene: TRBJ2-7; v_gene: TRBV7-2
CDR3nt: TGTGCCAGCAGCCAAGAACGCAGCGGGCATGGCTACACCTTC; CDR3aa: CASSQERSGHGYTF; d_gene: -; abundance: -; j_gene: TRBJ1-2; v_gene: TRBV4-2
CDR3nt: TGTGCCAGCAGCTTAGGACAGAGCTACAATGAGCAGTTCTTC; CDR3aa: CASSLGQSYNEQFF; d_gene: -; abundance: -; j_gene: TRBJ2-1; v_gene: TRBV5-6
CDR3nt: TGCAGCGTTGAACTAGCGGGAGTGATCCGTGAGCAGTTCTTC; CDR3aa: CSVELAGVIREQFF; d_gene: TRBD2; abundance: -; j_gene: TRBJ2-1; v_gene: TRBV29-1
CDR3nt: TGTGCCAGCAGCTTAGACGGGACAGGGAGTGGAGCTTTCTTT; CDR3aa: CASSLDGTGSGAFF; d_gene: TRBD1; abundance: -; j_gene: TRBJ1-1; v_gene: TRBV7-9
CDR3nt: TGTGCCAGCAGGTACAGGGATCAGCCCCAGCATTTT; CDR3aa: CASRYRDQPQHF; d_gene: -; abundance: -; j_gene: TRBJ1-5; v_gene: TRBV13
CDR3nt: TGTGCCACCAGCAGAATGGGACAGGGGGAAAACGAGCAGTACTTC; CDR3aa: CATSRMGQGENEQYF; d_gene: TRBD1; abundance: -; j_gene: TRBJ2-7; v_gene: TRBV15
CDR3nt: TGTGCCAGCAGCTTAAGCAGGGCGGCAGATACGCAGTATTTT; CDR3aa: CASSLSRAADTQYF; d_gene: -; abundance: -; j_gene: TRBJ2-3; v_gene: TRBV7-6
CDR3nt: TGTGCCAGCAGCGCGAGCGGGGGGGCATCTGAGCAGTTCTTC; CDR3aa: CASSASGGASEQFF; d_gene: TRBD2; abundance: -; j_gene: TRBJ2-1; v_gene: TRBV9
CDR3nt: TGCGCCAGCAGAACCGGGACAGGGGCAGATACGCAGTATTTT; CDR3aa: CASRTGTGADTQYF; d_gene: TRBD1; abundance: -; j_gene: TRBJ2-3; v_gene: TRBV5-1
CDR3nt: TGTGCCAGCAGCTTAGGAGGGTCGCAAGAGACCCAGTACTTC; CDR3aa: CASSLGGSQETQYF; d_gene: -; abundance: -; j_gene: TRBJ2-5; v_gene: TRBV7-9
CDR3nt: TGTGCCAGCAGCTCCCGGGACAGGGATACGCAGTATTTT; CDR3aa: CASSSRDRDTQYF; d_gene: TRBD1; abundance: few; j_gene: TRBJ2-3; v_gene: TRBV7-2
CDR3nt: TGCGCCAGCAGCCAAGCGGAACAGGGGGATTCACCCCTCCACTTT; CDR3aa: CASSQAEQGDSPLHF; d_gene: TRBD1; abundance: few; j_gene: TRBJ1-6; v_gene: TRBV4-1
CDR3nt: TGTGCCAGCAGTGAAGCGCGGAGTAAGCAGTACTTC; CDR3aa: CASSEARSKQYF; d_gene: -; abundance: -; j_gene: TRBJ2-7; v_gene: TRBV6-1
CDR3nt: TGTGCCAGCAGCTCGAGCACAGGGGACGGAAACACCATATATTTT; CDR3aa: CASSSSTGDGNTIYF; d_gene: TRBD1; abundance: few; j_gene: TRBJ1-3; v_gene: TRBV7-9
CDR3nt: TGTGCCAGCAGTTTACGGGTGAACACTGAAGCTTTCTTT; CDR3aa: CASSLRVNTEAFF; d_gene: -; abundance: -; j_gene: TRBJ1-1; v_gene: TRBV6-5
CDR3nt: TGTGCCAGTAGTACGCATAAAGGGGGGGATCGCTATGGCTACACCTTC; CDR3aa: CASSTHKGGDRYGYTF; d_gene: -; abundance: -; j_gene: TRBJ1-2; v_gene: TRBV19
CDR3nt: TGTGCCAGCAGTTACTCGTCAGCGGGGGTGCGAGATACGCAGTATTTT; CDR3aa: CASSYSSAGVRDTQYF; d_gene: TRBD2; abundance: -; j_gene: TRBJ2-3; v_gene: TRBV6-5
CDR3nt: TGTGCCAGCAGCCGGGGGGGAGGAGTCTCCTACGAGCAGTACTTC; CDR3aa: CASSRGGGVSYEQYF; d_gene: TRBD2; abundance: -; j_gene: TRBJ2-7; v_gene: TRBV7-2
CDR3nt: TGTGCCAGCAGCCTGTCAGTCTCTGGGGCCAACGTCCTGACTTTC; CDR3aa: CASSLSVSGANVLTF; d_gene: -; abundance: -; j_gene: TRBJ2-6; v_gene: TRBV9
CDR3nt: TGTGCCAGCAGTTACGGGCTAGCGGGAGACAATGAGCAGTTCTTC; CDR3aa: CASSYGLAGDNEQFF; d_gene: TRBD2; abundance: -; j_gene: TRBJ2-1; v_gene: TRBV6-5
CDR3nt: TGTGCCAGCAGTCCCCGCCACAGTGACTATGGCTACACCTTC; CDR3aa: CASSPRHSDYGYTF; d_gene: -; abundance: few; j_gene: TRBJ1-2; v_gene: TRBV28
CDR3nt: TGTGCCAGTAGTATCCGCCCCGGGACAGGGGTTGGCTACACCTTC; CDR3aa: CASSIRPGTGVGYTF; d_gene: TRBD1; abundance: -; j_gene: TRBJ1-2; v_gene: TRBV19
CDR3nt: TGTGCCTCGACACCGTTAAGCGGGAGATCCTACAATGAGCAGTTCTTC; CDR3aa: CASTPLSGRSYNEQFF; d_gene: TRBD2; abundance: -; j_gene: TRBJ2-1; v_gene: TRBV10-3
CDR3nt: TGTGCCAGCAGCGAAGGGACAGGGGGCCCGTGGGGATCTTACGAGCAGTACTTC; CDR3aa: CASSEGTGGPWGSYEQYF; d_gene: TRBD1; abundance: -; j_gene: TRBJ2-7; v_gene: TRBV7-9
CDR3nt: TGTGCCAGCAGTTTATCGGGGGGACAGGGAGGGAGGCCCCAGCATTTT; CDR3aa: CASSLSGGQGGRPQHF; d_gene: TRBD1; abundance: -; j_gene: TRBJ1-5; v_gene: TRBV27
CDR3nt: TGCAGCGCCGGACAGCGCACAGATACGCAGTATTTT; CDR3aa: CSAGQRTDTQYF; d_gene: -; abundance: -; j_gene: TRBJ2-3; v_gene: TRBV29-1
CDR3nt: TGTGCCAGCAGTGAAAATTCTGGCCCCGGGAATGGCTACACCTTC; CDR3aa: CASSENSGPGNGYTF; d_gene: -; abundance: -; j_gene: TRBJ1-2; v_gene: TRBV6-1
CDR3nt: TGTGCCAGCAGCGTAGCGGAGGGTTTTCCTGGAAACACCATATATTTT; CDR3aa: CASSVAEGFPGNTIYF; d_gene: -; abundance: -; j_gene: TRBJ1-3; v_gene: TRBV9
CDR3nt: TGTGCCAGCAGTTACTCTATCTACGAGCAGTACTTC; CDR3aa: CASSYSIYEQYF; d_gene: -; abundance: -; j_gene: TRBJ2-7; v_gene: TRBV6-6
CDR3nt: TGTGCCAGCAGCTTGGCAGGGGCCTCTGGAAACACCATATATTTT; CDR3aa: CASSLAGASGNTIYF; d_gene: -; abundance: once; j_gene: TRBJ1-3; v_gene: TRBV11-2
CDR3nt: TGTGCCACCAGCAGAGATGCGGGGGACGGCTACGAGCAGTACTTC; CDR3aa: CATSRDAGDGYEQYF; d_gene: TRBD2; abundance: -; j_gene: TRBJ2-7; v_gene: TRBV15
CDR3nt: TGTGCCAGCAGTTCGGGAGGACAGCCTGGGGCCAACGTCCTGACTTTC; CDR3aa: CASSSGGQPGANVLTF; d_gene: -; abundance: -; j_gene: TRBJ2-6; v_gene: TRBV28
CDR3nt: TGCGCCAGCAGCAGGGACAGGGCGGGCACAGATACGCAGTATTTT; CDR3aa: CASSRDRAGTDTQYF; d_gene: TRBD1; abundance: -; j_gene: TRBJ2-3; v_gene: TRBV5-1
CDR3nt: TGTGCCAGCAGTTACTACAGGGACACTGAAGCTTTCTTT; CDR3aa: CASSYYRDTEAFF; d_gene: -; abundance: -; j_gene: TRBJ1-1; v_gene: TRBV6-6
CDR3nt: TGTGCCAGCAGCTTGGGGACAGAGGGCTACACCTTC; CDR3aa: CASSLGTEGYTF; d_gene: -; abundance: -; j_gene: TRBJ1-2; v_gene: TRBV5-4
CDR3nt: TGTGCCAGCAGCCGGGAGTGGGAAGCCCATGAGCAGTTCTTC; CDR3aa: CASSREWEAHEQFF; d_gene: -; abundance: -; j_gene: TRBJ2-1; v_gene: TRBV4-2
CDR3nt: TGTGCCTGGAGTTCTGGGACAGGGAGATTCGATGAGCAGTTCTTC; CDR3aa: CAWSSGTGRFDEQFF; d_gene: TRBD1; abundance: -; j_gene: TRBJ2-1; v_gene: TRBV30
CDR3nt: TGCGCCAGCAGCCAAGAGGGGGGGGAAAACATTCAGTACTTC; CDR3aa: CASSQEGGENIQYF; d_gene: TRBD2; abundance: -; j_gene: TRBJ2-4; v_gene: TRBV4-1
CDR3nt: TGTGCCAGCAGTCGTCTAGCGGGAGGGCCAGATACGCAGTATTTT; CDR3aa: CASSRLAGGPDTQYF; d_gene: TRBD2; abundance: few; j_gene: TRBJ2-3; v_gene: TRBV6-4
CDR3nt: TGCGCCAGCAGCCACTTTCCAGAGGAGTCAAGCGAGCAGTACTTC; CDR3aa: CASSHFPEESSEQYF; d_gene: -; abundance: -; j_gene: TRBJ2-7; v_gene: TRBV4-1
CDR3nt: TGTGCCTGGAGTTCACTTCGGGACAGGGGGCACTATAGCAATCAGCCCCAGCATTTT; CDR3aa: CAWSSLRDRGHYSNQPQHF; d_gene: TRBD1; abundance: -; j_gene: TRBJ1-5; v_gene: TRBV30
CDR3nt: TGTGCCAGCAGCCATAGCGGGGGCTCCTACGAGCAGTACTTC; CDR3aa: CASSHSGGSYEQYF; d_gene: TRBD2; abundance: -; j_gene: TRBJ2-7; v_gene: TRBV7-2
CDR3nt: TGCGCCAGCAGCTGGACAGGTATGAACACTGAAGCTTTCTTT; CDR3aa: CASSWTGMNTEAFF; d_gene: TRBD1; abundance: -; j_gene: TRBJ1-1; v_gene: TRBV5-1
CDR3nt: TGCGCCAGCAGCCAGACTTGGGACTCCCAATATACGCAGTATTTT; CDR3aa: CASSQTWDSQYTQYF; d_gene: -; abundance: -; j_gene: TRBJ2-3; v_gene: TRBV4-3
CDR3nt: TGTGCCAGCAGTTACTTCAACAGGGGTGGCAATCAGCCCCAGCATTTT; CDR3aa: CASSYFNRGGNQPQHF; d_gene: TRBD1; abundance: few; j_gene: TRBJ1-5; v_gene: TRBV6-6
CDR3nt: TGTGCCAGCAGCGCCGGGACTAGCGGGACCGCGCAGTACTTC; CDR3aa: CASSAGTSGTAQYF; d_gene: TRBD2; abundance: few; j_gene: TRBJ2-7; v_gene: TRBV7-9